The source of this T cell receptor (beta chain) is a study of T-cell reconstitution after alpha-beta-depleted transplantation in children. The CDR3 totals 14 residues. CDR1 and CDR2 (germline): SQVTM, ANQGSEA. Trimming shortened V by 2 bases and J by 2 bases, and 11 bases separated the two germline ends. Preparation of the TCRbeta library was carried out with unique molecular identifiers. In TCRdb, the PCR reads were re-called with MiXCR into one record per CDR3 protein. Among hundreds of thousands of distinct CDR3 sequences listed, roughly 26% were seen once. The chain couples TRBV29-1 to TRBJ2-3; D is possibly TRBD2 (5 bases). The sequence came from a girl aged 2 to 9 with Fanconi anemia, due to receive a stem cell transplant. The material was PBMCs, obtained before TCRalphabeta/CD19-depleted stem cell transplant. The CDR3 DNA is TGCAGCGTTGAATCCCGACTATTCACAGATACGCAGTATTTT. Encoded protein: CSVESRLFTDTQYF.